This T cell receptor (beta chain) was recovered during a study of Graves' ophthalmopathy and Graves' hyperthyroidism. Study outcomes and limitations: It was with approximately 69% sensitivity and around 75% specificity that the model predicted ophthalmopathy progression. Most thyroid clonotypes with frequency above 0.001 were detected in blood too.

The CDR3 spans 13 residues. Germline V gene sequence: CDR1 LNHNV, CDR2 YYDKDF (reference sequence). V was clipped by 2 bases and J by 5 bases; unmatched bases: 3. The sequenced template was RNA, covering the TCR beta CDR3 region. Second-round multiplex PCR came after a first-round RT-PCR that employed HTBI primers. A single record per CDR3 protein comes from TCRdb applying MiXCR to the multiplex PCR reads. The data show about half a million distinct CDR3 sequences, with over 13% seen just once and 9.5% to 10% held by the top ten. A note on this clonotype: What it recognizes is unknown.

This receptor was identified in a woman in her 30s with Graves' ophthalmopathy. V gene TRBV15 combines with J gene TRBJ2-7, with 7 bases aligning to TRBD1. Sequencing was carried out using blood. CDR3 protein: CATSRNTGDEQYF. The DNA for the CDR3 is TGTGCCACCAGCAGAAACACAGGGGACGAGCAGTACTTC. Variable domain in full (rest from reference TRBV15 and TRBJ2-7): DAMVIQNPRYQVTQFGKPVTLSCSQTLNHNVMYWYQQKSSQAPKLLFHYYDKDFNNEADTPDNFQSRRPNTSFCFLDIRSPGLGDTAMYLCATSRNTGDEQYFGPGTRLTVT.